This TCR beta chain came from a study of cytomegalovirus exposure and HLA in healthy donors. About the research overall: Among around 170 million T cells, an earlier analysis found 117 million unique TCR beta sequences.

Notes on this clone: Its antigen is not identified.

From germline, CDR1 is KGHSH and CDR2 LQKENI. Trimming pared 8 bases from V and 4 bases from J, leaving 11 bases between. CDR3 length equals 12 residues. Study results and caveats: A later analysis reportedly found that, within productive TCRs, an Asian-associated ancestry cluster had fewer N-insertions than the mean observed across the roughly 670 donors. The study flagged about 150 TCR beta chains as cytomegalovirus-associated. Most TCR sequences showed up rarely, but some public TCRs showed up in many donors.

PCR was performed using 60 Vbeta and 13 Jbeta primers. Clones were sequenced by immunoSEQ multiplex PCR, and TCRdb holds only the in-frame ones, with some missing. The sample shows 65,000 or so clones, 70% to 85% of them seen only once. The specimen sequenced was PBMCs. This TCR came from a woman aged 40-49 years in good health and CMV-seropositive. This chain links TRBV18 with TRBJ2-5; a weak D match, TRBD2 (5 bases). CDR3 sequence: CASRGWGETQYF. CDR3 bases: TGTGCCAGCCGCGGGTGGGGAGAGACCCAGTACTTC.